These T cell receptor beta chains were read from a single sample in a study of Graves' ophthalmopathy and Graves' hyperthyroidism. MiXCR was run by TCRdb on the multiplex PCR reads, yielding one entry per CDR3 protein. This sample has 350,000 to 400,000 distinct CDR3 sequences, with about 17% found just once. Sample: peripheral blood. These receptors all stem from a woman aged 18 to 35 with Graves' ophthalmopathy. Each CDR3 is given with its conserved first and last residue. Fields, in order: D gene, clone size, J gene, V gene, CDR3 DNA, CDR3 protein. The D gene is left open where the match is weak. Size values are once, few and many counts, or a class for expanded clones, and some rows have none.

>.|many|TRBJ2-4|TRBV28
TGTGCCAGCAGTTTGCAGGGAGGAGCCTACTTAAACATTCAGTACTTC
CASSLQGGAYLNIQYF
>.|.|TRBJ2-7|TRBV20-1
TGCAGTGCTAGCAGGGGCCAGGTGCAGTACTTC
CSASRGQVQYF
>.|many|TRBJ1-1|TRBV4-3
TGCGCCAGCAGCCCAGACCTGGGGACGGTGATGCGCTGGGGAGCTTTCTTT
CASSPDLGTVMRWGAFF
>TRBD2|.|TRBJ2-5|TRBV4-1
TGCGCCAGCAGCCGGTCCCGACTAGCGGCACAAGAGACCCAGTACTTC
CASSRSRLAAQETQYF
>TRBD1|many|TRBJ1-2|TRBV12-3/TRBV12-4
TGTGCCAGCAGTAGACAATCGGGACAGGGTCATGGCTACACCTTC
CASSRQSGQGHGYTF
>.|many|TRBJ2-2|TRBV11-2
TGTGCCAGCAGCAGGGTATACCCGAACACCGGGGAGCTGTTTTTT
CASSRVYPNTGELFF
>.|many|TRBJ1-1|TRBV18
TGTGCCAGCAGCCCACGGACGGTGAACACTGAAGCTTTCTTT
CASSPRTVNTEAFF
>.|many|TRBJ2-7|TRBV15
TGTGCCACCCGCTTCGAGGCCCTTTCCTCCTACGAGCAGTACTTC
CATRFEALSSYEQYF
>.|many|TRBJ1-6|TRBV28
TGTGCCAGCAGTTTAATTAGGAGCTCCTATAATTCACCCCTCCACTTT
CASSLIRSSYNSPLHF
>.|many|TRBJ2-7|TRBV20-1
TGCAGTGTTTATGGCGGACACTCCTACGAGCAGTACTTC
CSVYGGHSYEQYF
>.|few|TRBJ1-5|TRBV4-1
TGCGCCAGCAGCCAAGATTTCGGGGAGAGGGGGTATCAGCCCCAGCATTTT
CASSQDFGERGYQPQHF
>.|many|TRBJ2-7|TRBV12-3/TRBV12-4
TGTGCCAGCAGTCTTCGAGGGGCGGGGCCGTACGAGCAGTACTTC
CASSLRGAGPYEQYF
>.|.|TRBJ2-2|TRBV28
TGTGCCAGCAGCTTGAGCCTGTTGGTAATCGGGGAGCTGTTTTTT
CASSLSLLVIGELFF
>TRBD1|many|TRBJ2-5|TRBV24-1
TGTGCCACCAGTGAACAGACAGGGGACCCAGAGACCCAGTACTTC
CATSEQTGDPETQYF
>.|many|TRBJ2-5|TRBV5-6
TGTGCCAGCAGCCCGTTGGACGAGGTTCAAGAGACCCAGTACTTC
CASSPLDEVQETQYF